These 3 T cell receptor beta chains came from one sample sequenced in a study of blood T cell repertoires in COVID-19. Sequencing was performed with immunoSEQ multiplex PCR; in TCRdb, only in-frame clones are kept and a portion is missing. The sample includes approximately 69,000 clones, under 90% of them seen just once. Sequences were obtained from peripheral blood. The receptors were sampled from a man aged 45-60 years with COVID-19, enrolled during active disease.

The chain recombines TRBV5-4 with TRBJ2-3; 16 positions agree with TRBD2. Germline V gene sequence: CDR1 SGHNT, CDR2 YYREEE (reference sequence). Trimming removed 3 bases from V and 3 bases from J; junction bases left unmatched: 13. The CDR3 length is 20 residues. CDR3 DNA: TGTGCCAGCAGCTCGCCGGGACTAGCGGGGGGGCGTTCCCGGACAGATACGCAGTATTTT. Protein: CASSSPGLAGGRSRTDTQYF.

This rearrangement joins TRBV29-1 to TRBJ2-7; the D gene is possibly TRBD1 (6 bases). The CDR3 is 12 amino acids. Per the germline V gene, CDR1 is SQVTM and CDR2 is ANQGSEA. Trimming shortened V by 4 bases and J by 4 bases, and 11 bases separated the two germline ends. The CDR3 is CSVVFRGYEQYF. In nucleotides, the CDR3 is TGCAGCGTTGTCTTCAGGGGATACGAGCAGTACTTC.

The rearrangement joins TRBV7-3 to TRBJ1-1; the match to TRBD1 covers 8 bases. The junction had 7 bases not matched to a gene; V was cut back by 6 bases and J by 4 bases. From germline, CDR1 is SGHTA and CDR2 FQGTGA. The CDR3 sequence is 14 residues long. In nucleotides, the CDR3 is TGTGCCAGCAGGCGGACAGGGTTGGCCACTGAAGCTTTCTTT. Its protein product is CASRRTGLATEAFF.